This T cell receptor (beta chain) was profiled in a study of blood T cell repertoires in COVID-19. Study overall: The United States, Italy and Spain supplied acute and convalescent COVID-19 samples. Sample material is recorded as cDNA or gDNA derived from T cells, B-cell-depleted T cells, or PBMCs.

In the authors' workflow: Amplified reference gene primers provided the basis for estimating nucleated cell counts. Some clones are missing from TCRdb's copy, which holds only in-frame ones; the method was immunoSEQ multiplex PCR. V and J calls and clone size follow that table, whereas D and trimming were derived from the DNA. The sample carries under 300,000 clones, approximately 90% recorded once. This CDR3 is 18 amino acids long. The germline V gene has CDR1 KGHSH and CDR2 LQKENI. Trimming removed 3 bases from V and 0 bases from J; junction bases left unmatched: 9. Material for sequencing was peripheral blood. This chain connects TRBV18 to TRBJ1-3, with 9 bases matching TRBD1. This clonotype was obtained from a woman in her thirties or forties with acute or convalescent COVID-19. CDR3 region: CASSPGQGTIGSGNTIYF. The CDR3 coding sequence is TGTGCCAGCTCACCGGGACAGGGAACGATTGGCTCTGGAAACACCATATATTTT.